The 2 T cell receptor beta chains reported below all come from one sample, sequenced in a study of shared clonotypes between healthy human individuals. Assay used: immunoSEQ multiplex PCR; TCRdb lists only in-frame clones, some missing. Here the sample spans about 2 million clones, around 95% being singletons. The sample was naive CD4+ T cells sorted from blood. Described subset: CD45RA+ positively selected. Source of these receptors: a man aged 18 to 30 in good health.

This clone was observed a handful of times. V is TRBV13 and J is TRBJ2-5; 7 positions match TRBD1. The J call may be mistaken, given a closer DNA end match to TRBJ2-7. This CDR3 has 15 amino acids. Germline V gives CDR1 PRHDT, CDR2 FYEKMQ (reference sequence). CDR3 coding DNA: TGTGCCAGCAGCTTCTTGTTGCAGGGGGCCTACGAGCAGTACTTC. Translation gives CASSFLLQGAYEQYF.

This rearrangement joins TRBV28 to TRBJ2-3; unclear D gene. Between the trimmed V and J ends, which lost 2 bases and 6 bases, there was a span of 18 bases. Germline assignment: CDR1 MDHEN and CDR2 SYDVKM. This CDR3 spans 16 amino acids. The CDR3 loop reads CASSLRQSSSRDTQYF. The CDR3 DNA is TGTGCCAGCAGTTTACGGCAGTCCTCCTCACGGGATACGCAGTATTTT.